The rows below give T cell receptor beta chains drawn from one sample of a study of blood T cell repertoires in COVID-19. Measured with immunoSEQ multiplex PCR; TCRdb has only the in-frame clones, and not every one. The data contain 300,000 to 350,000 clones, 86% of them singletons. Sequenced sample: PBMCs or T cells enriched from blood (not recorded which). The receptors were sampled from a woman between 40 and 50 years old with acute COVID-19. Each CDR3 is given with its conserved first and last residue. A D gene is named only where the DNA matches it firmly. Expanded clones get a size class; other rows say once, few or many, or leave the size out.

J gene | V gene | D gene | clone size | CDR3 protein | CDR3 DNA
TRBJ2-1 | TRBV4-3 | - | - | CASSQDRKPGNEQFF | TGCGCCAGCAGCCAAGACCGAAAACCCGGTAATGAGCAGTTCTTC
TRBJ2-3 | TRBV5-8 | - | - | CASSLHLVQGTTQYF | TGTGCCAGCAGCTTGCATCTAGTACAGGGAACTACGCAGTATTTT
TRBJ2-3 | TRBV9 | TRBD2 | - | CASSAGLAGQGTQYF | TGTGCCAGCAGCGCCGGACTAGCGGGGCAGGGTACGCAGTATTTT
TRBJ1-4 | TRBV4-3 | TRBD1 | - | CASSLGTGNEKLFF | TGCGCCAGCAGCCTAGGGACAGGGAATGAAAAACTGTTTTTT
TRBJ1-2 | TRBV25-1 | - | - | CASSRERNYGYTF | TGTGCCAGCAGTAGAGAGAGGAACTATGGCTACACCTTC
TRBJ1-4 | TRBV12-3/TRBV12-4 | - | - | CASSLDKREKLFF | TGTGCCAGCAGTTTGGATAAGCGGGAAAAACTGTTTTTT
TRBJ2-1 | TRBV25-1 | TRBD2 | - | CASSRLAWFF | TGTGCCAGCAGTCGACTAGCTTGGTTCTTC
TRBJ1-3 | TRBV7-8 | TRBD1 | - | CASSVGQGAVSGNTIYF | TGTGCCAGCAGCGTGGGACAGGGGGCCGTCTCTGGAAACACCATATATTTT
TRBJ1-2 | TRBV5-5 | TRBD1 | - | CASSPPGQTSIGYTF | TGTGCCAGCAGCCCTCCGGGACAGACATCTATTGGCTACACCTTC
TRBJ2-7 | TRBV28 | TRBD1 | - | CASSDPGQDTYEQYF | TGTGCCAGCAGTGATCCGGGACAGGATACCTACGAGCAGTACTTC
TRBJ2-7 | TRBV5-1 | TRBD1 | few | CASSWGTGRNEQYF | TGCGCCAGCAGCTGGGGGACAGGCAGGAACGAGCAGTACTTC
TRBJ2-7 | TRBV7-8 | - | - | CASSLALLATAQFSYEQYF | TGTGCCAGCAGCTTAGCGCTTCTAGCGACAGCCCAATTCTCCTACGAGCAGTACTTC
TRBJ2-3 | TRBV9 | TRBD2 | - | CASSVGTSDSTDTQYF | TGTGCCAGCAGCGTAGGGACTAGCGATAGCACAGATACGCAGTATTTT
TRBJ2-1 | TRBV28 | - | - | CASSSSGPGKDEQFF | TGTGCCAGCAGTTCGAGCGGCCCCGGGAAGGATGAGCAGTTCTTC
TRBJ2-1 | TRBV9 | TRBD2 | - | CASSVGVSGGAVEEFF | TGTGCCAGCAGCGTAGGAGTTAGCGGGGGGGCCGTTGAGGAGTTCTTC
TRBJ1-1 | TRBV7-8 | - | - | CASSLAWQGTEAFF | TGTGCCAGCAGCTTAGCGTGGCAGGGCACTGAAGCTTTCTTT
TRBJ2-5 | TRBV28 | TRBD2 | - | CASGTGGQETQYF | TGTGCCAGCGGGACGGGGGGGCAAGAGACCCAGTACTTC
TRBJ1-5 | TRBV4-3 | - | - | CASSQDTGGTNQPQHF | TGCGCCAGCAGCCAAGATACGGGGGGCACCAATCAGCCCCAGCATTTT
TRBJ1-2 | TRBV19 | TRBD1 | once | CASSSRDRNYGYTF | TGTGCCAGTAGTTCGCGGGACAGGAACTATGGCTACACCTTC
TRBJ2-1 | TRBV24-1 | - | once | CATRGPGRDEQFF | TGTGCCACCCGCGGCCCCGGTCGGGATGAGCAGTTCTTC
TRBJ2-4 | TRBV6-6 | TRBD1 | - | CASSQLTGQAVAKNIQYF | TGTGCCAGCAGTCAATTGACCGGACAGGCGGTTGCCAAAAACATTCAGTACTTC
TRBJ1-1 | TRBV28 | - | - | CASSLSNTEAFF | TGTGCCAGCAGTTTATCAAACACTGAAGCTTTCTTT
TRBJ2-3 | TRBV5-5 | - | - | CASSLTSTDTQYF | TGTGCCAGCAGCCTCACTAGCACAGATACGCAGTATTTT
TRBJ1-2 | TRBV3-1/TRBV3-2 | - | - | CASSHYQADLRGSNYGYTF | TGTGCCAGCAGCCACTATCAAGCAGACCTCAGGGGTTCGAACTATGGCTACACCTTC
TRBJ2-2 | TRBV6-2/TRBV6-3 | - | - | CASSPNPSDITGELFF | TGTGCCAGCAGCCCCAACCCTAGCGACATCACCGGGGAGCTGTTTTTT
TRBJ1-6 | TRBV12-3/TRBV12-4 | - | once | CASSLQGSPLHF | TGTGCCAGCAGTTTACAGGGGTCACCCCTCCACTTT
TRBJ1-2 | TRBV6-2/TRBV6-3 | - | - | CASSYSNSGNYGYTF | TGTGCCAGCAGTTACTCGAATTCCGGGAACTATGGCTACACCTTC
TRBJ2-7 | TRBV3-1/TRBV3-2 | TRBD1 | - | CASSQVQGANYEQYF | TGTGCCAGCAGCCAAGTTCAGGGGGCCAACTACGAGCAGTACTTC
TRBJ1-5 | TRBV12-3/TRBV12-4 | - | - | CASRLGQNQPQHF | TGTGCCAGCAGGTTGGGGCAAAATCAGCCCCAGCATTTT
TRBJ2-3 | TRBV4-3 | TRBD2 | - | CASSQGTSDTQYF | TGCGCCAGCAGCCAAGGGACTAGTGATACGCAGTATTTT
TRBJ2-3 | TRBV5-6 | TRBD2 | - | CASSLTAGDPDTQYF | TGTGCCAGCAGCTTGACAGCGGGAGATCCAGATACGCAGTATTTT
TRBJ2-2 | TRBV18 | TRBD1 | few | CASSPGTGKVSGELFF | TGTGCCAGCTCACCAGGGACAGGGAAGGTATCCGGGGAGCTGTTTTTT
TRBJ1-3 | TRBV9 | - | - | CASSDSQNTIYF | TGTGCCAGCAGCGATTCCCAAAACACCATATATTTT
TRBJ1-4 | TRBV7-9 | - | - | CASSLGTANEKLFF | TGTGCCAGCAGCCTCGGGACTGCTAATGAAAAACTGTTTTTT
TRBJ1-6 | TRBV18 | - | - | CASSRGTGTDSPLHF | TGTGCCAGCTCACGCGGTACAGGGACCGATTCACCCCTCCACTTT
TRBJ2-1 | TRBV7-3 | - | - | CASSALGGPSYNEQFF | TGTGCCAGCTCAGCTCTCGGGGGGCCGTCCTACAATGAGCAGTTCTTC
TRBJ1-5 | TRBV7-2 | - | - | CASSLTTGSQPQHF | TGTGCCAGCAGCTTAACCACAGGGAGCCAGCCCCAGCATTTT
TRBJ2-7 | TRBV11-3 | - | - | CASSLGESYEQYF | TGTGCCAGCAGCTTAGGGGAGTCCTACGAGCAGTACTTC
TRBJ1-4 | TRBV5-4 | - | - | CASSFDRTNEKLFF | TGTGCCAGCAGCTTCGATAGAACTAATGAAAAACTGTTTTTT
TRBJ2-1 | TRBV5-1 | TRBD1 | - | CASSVRTGGSTSSYNEQFF | TGCGCCAGCAGCGTAAGGACAGGGGGCTCTACGAGCTCCTACAATGAGCAGTTCTTC
TRBJ2-7 | TRBV7-2 | TRBD2 | - | CASSFQWTSGGAYEQYF | TGTGCCAGCAGCTTCCAATGGACTAGCGGGGGGGCCTACGAGCAGTACTTC
TRBJ1-2 | TRBV10-3 | TRBD1 | - | CAITGTGPTNYGYTF | TGTGCCATAACCGGGACAGGACCTACTAACTATGGCTACACCTTC
TRBJ2-5 | TRBV5-1 | TRBD2 | - | CASSPGGSQETQYF | TGCGCCAGCAGCCCGGGAGGTTCGCAGGAGACCCAGTACTTC
TRBJ2-7 | TRBV9 | TRBD2 | - | CASSALAGDSEQYF | TGTGCCAGCAGCGCACTAGCGGGAGATAGCGAGCAGTACTTC
TRBJ2-7 | TRBV4-3 | TRBD2 | - | CASSQDSGTSGRFDEQYF | TGCGCCAGCAGCCAAGATTCCGGGACTAGCGGGAGGTTCGACGAGCAGTACTTC
TRBJ1-1 | TRBV27 | - | - | CASSLSAGSWAEAFF | TGTGCCAGCAGTTTGTCGGCGGGCTCATGGGCTGAAGCTTTCTTT
TRBJ2-5 | TRBV19 | TRBD2 | - | CASSVTGTSGAETQYF | TGTGCCAGTAGTGTAACCGGGACTAGCGGGGCGGAGACCCAGTACTTC